This T cell receptor beta chain derives from a study of T cell responses to AZD1222 COVID-19 vaccine. General observations from the study: Spike-specific TCRs gained breadth and depth after people received two AZD1222 doses. Females outnumbered males among donors, who were mostly white British; clonal diversity was possibly underestimated.

Profiled with immunoSEQ multiplex PCR; TCRdb holds only in-frame clones, not every one. This table holds 150,000 or so clones, about nine tenths found once. As for this clone: No antigen is known for it.

V shed 6 bases and J 3 bases; nucleotides not matched to a gene: 7. The CDR3 is 15 residues long. Looked up from germline, CDR1 is SGHTA and CDR2 is FQGNSA. The specimen was peripheral blood, collected on day 0 of AZD1222 vaccination. This sequence joins TRBV7-2 and TRBJ2-7; 11 bases map to TRBD2. This sequence originates from an adult in good health. The CDR3 DNA is TGTGCCAGCAGTTCTCTAGCGGGAGGCGGCTACGAGCAGTACTTC. Translating it yields CASSSLAGGGYEQYF.